The following is a T cell receptor (beta chain) sequence with its context. These data come from a study of blood T cell repertoires in COVID-19. About the research overall: Whether acute or convalescent, the COVID-19 samples came from the United States, Italy and Spain. PBMCs, B-cell-depleted T cells, or T cells were the source of the cDNA or gDNA that made up the material.

As handled by the study authors: Counts of nucleated cells, estimated from reference gene primer amplification, were obtained. The data were produced by immunoSEQ multiplex PCR, yet TCRdb's version contains in-frame clones alone and is incomplete. The V and J calls and clone size come from that table; D and trimming were worked out from the DNA. The profile covers about 180,000 clones, with approximately 80% appearing a single time and about 7% taken by the ten largest. Germline trimming cut 4 bases from V and 2 bases from J; bases unmatched to any gene: 8. The CDR3 is 16 amino acids. Germline lookup yields CDR1 SGHVS and CDR2 FNYEAQ.

This clonotype was obtained from a human donor in a cohort sampled during active COVID-19. The chain carries TRBV7-6 and TRBJ2-3; 8 nucleotides match TRBD2. The sample consisted of peripheral blood. The CDR3 reads CASSSLSGGTTDTQYF. In nucleotides, the CDR3 is TGTGCCAGCAGCTCGCTCAGCGGGGGAACCACAGATACGCAGTATTTT.